Below, 13 T cell receptor beta chains from the same sample are listed, as sequenced in a study of T cell repertoires in cytomegalovirus infection. Each CDR3 protein gets one entry after TCRdb re-called the reads with MiXCR. The sample carries about 920,000 distinct CDR3 sequences, roughly 31% recorded once. Antigens for these TCRs are unknown. The specimen comprised cultured CD8+ T cells from PBMCs, sampled from culture after CMV antigen stimulation. These receptors were obtained from a human donor in good health (CMV status not recorded). Some clones in this sample may be carry-over from other donors' samples.

This sequence joins TRBV15 and TRBJ2-3; the D is unclear. Trimming removed 8 bases at V and 3 bases at J, with 12 bases between. Germline CDR1 reads LNHNV; CDR2 reads YYDKDF (reference sequence). The CDR3 extends over 13 amino acids. CDR3 nucleotide sequence: TGTGCCACCTCGCGCCATTCAACAGATACGCAGTATTTT. This sequence encodes CATSRHSTDTQYF.

This sequence joins TRBV27 and TRBJ2-2; the match to TRBD2 covers 11 bases. Germline CDR1 is MNHEY and CDR2 is SMNVEV (reference sequence). V dropped 3 bases and J dropped 5; count of bases not matched to a gene: 11. The CDR3 sequence is 18 residues long. The CDR3 loop reads CASSFVAGGRGGTGELFF. The CDR3 DNA reads TGTGCCAGCAGTTTCGTAGCGGGGGGGCGCGGGGGAACCGGGGAGCTGTTTTTT.

The DNA for the CDR3 is TGTGCCAGCAGGAGCCTATCGTATGGCTACACCTTC. Protein: CASRSLSYGYTF. The chain joins TRBV6-1 to TRBJ1-2; D gene ambiguous. The length of the CDR3 is 12 residues. Germline CDR1 MNHNS, CDR2 SASEGT. V lost 6 bases, J lost 5 bases, and 10 bases lay in between.

The chain employs TRBV29-1 and TRBJ1-2, with D tentatively TRBD1 (6 bases). Trimming removed 4 bases at V and 5 bases at J, with 14 bases between. The CDR3 sequence is 13 residues long. Looked up from germline, CDR1 is SQVTM and CDR2 is ANQGSEA. The CDR3 DNA reads as TGCAGCGTTGCCATACAGGGTCGGTATGGCTACACCTTC. Its protein is CSVAIQGRYGYTF. Variable domain in full (rest from reference TRBV29-1 and TRBJ1-2): SAVISQKPSRDICQRGTSLTIQCQVDSQVTMMFWYRQQPGQSLTLIATANQGSEATYESGFVIDKFPISRPNLTFSTLTVSNMSPEDSSIYLCSVAIQGRYGYTFGSGTRLTVV.

This chain joins TRBV14 and TRBJ1-1; TRBD1 aligns across 8 bases. Germline trimming cut 1 base from V and 1 base from J; bases unmatched to any gene: 5. Germline CDR1 SGHDN, CDR2 FVKESK. The CDR3 totals 16 residues. As DNA, the CDR3 is TGTGCCAGCAGCCAAGTAGGACAGGGCCCGAACACTGAAGCTTTCTTT. This codes for CASSQVGQGPNTEAFF.

A note on this clonotype: A much larger clone is a single base away; this may be a read error. This chain links TRBV7-1 with TRBJ2-5; possibly TRBD1 for D (6 bases). TRBV7-1 is recorded as an ORF, its role being uncertain. The CDR3 is 16 amino acids. The CDR3 loop reads CASRGTRGNGQETRYF. CDR3 coding DNA: TGTGCCAGCCGAGGAACCAGGGGTAATGGACAAGAGACCCGGTACTTC.

J is TRBJ1-6 and V is TRBV7-8, with 7 nucleotides matching TRBD1. The germline V gene encodes CDR1 SGHVS and CDR2 FQNEAQ. The CDR3 spans 17 residues. Losses at the gene ends were 4 bases for V and 7 bases for J; bases not matched to a gene: 13. In DNA form, the CDR3 reads TGTGCCAGCAGCTCTTATGAGGGGGCCTATGAAAATTCACCCCTCCACTTT. It translates to CASSSYEGAYENSPLHF.

This clonotype was seen more than once but under ten times. The chain employs TRBV7-9 and TRBJ2-7; D call uncertain. Trimming removed 5 bases from V and 2 bases from J, with 10 bases in between. This CDR3 comprises 13 residues. Germline V gives CDR1 SEHNR, CDR2 FQNEAQ (reference sequence). The CDR3 DNA reads TGTGCCAGCAGCCCCAAAGGGACCTACGAGCAGTACTTC. Its translation: CASSPKGTYEQYF. The whole variable domain, remainder taken from reference TRBV7-9 and TRBJ2-7, is DTGVSQNPRHKITKRGQNVTFRCDPISEHNRLYWYRQTLGQGPEFLTYFQNEAQLEKSRLLSDRFSAERPKGSFSTLEIQRTEQGDSAMYLCASSPKGTYEQYFGPGTRLTVT.

This rearrangement joins TRBV10-2 to TRBJ2-4; D gene ambiguous. V lost 8 bases, J lost 4 bases, and 6 bases lay in between. Germline V gives CDR1 WSHSY, CDR2 SAAADI. The CDR3 runs to 11 residues. The CDR3 nucleotides read TGCGCCAGCGCCGGGAAAAACATTCAGTACTTC. Translating it yields CASAGKNIQYF.

The J gene is TRBJ2-2, the V gene TRBV6-1; the D is unclear. The germline CDR1 and CDR2 sequences are MNHNS and SASEGT. V was pared by 6 bases and J by 3 bases, with 14 bases between. The CDR3 is made up of 15 amino acids. For the CDR3, the DNA is TGTGCCAGCAGCACAAGCAGAATGGACACCGGGGAGCTGTTTTTT. Its protein product is CASSTSRMDTGELFF.

This clonotype occurred a few times. Written as DNA, the CDR3 is TGTGCCAGCAGCCTCCGGGGGGCCCACGGGGAGCTGTTTTTT. Translating it yields CASSLRGAHGELFF. J is TRBJ2-2 and V is TRBV7-9; weak D call: TRBD2 (7 bases). The V gene's germline CDR1 is SEHNR and CDR2 FQNEAQ (reference sequence). The CDR3 is 14 amino acids. Between the trimmed V and J ends, which lost 5 bases and 7 bases, there was a span of 14 bases. The whole variable domain, remainder taken from reference TRBV7-9 and TRBJ2-2, is DTGVSQNPRHKITKRGQNVTFRCDPISEHNRLYWYRQTLGQGPEFLTYFQNEAQLEKSRLLSDRFSAERPKGSFSTLEIQRTEQGDSAMYLCASSLRGAHGELFFGEGSRLTVL.

The chain carries TRBV6-5 and TRBJ2-1; D is possibly TRBD2 (6 bases). The germline gives CDR1 MNHEY, CDR2 SVGAGI. The CDR3 spans 14 residues. Trimming removed 2 bases from V and 3 bases from J, with 8 bases in between. CDR3 protein: CASSYGGVYNEQFF. CDR3 in DNA: TGTGCCAGCAGTTACGGCGGGGTCTACAATGAGCAGTTCTTC.

V gene TRBV19 combines with J gene TRBJ2-5; 8 bases are shared with TRBD1. CDR3 size: 14 residues. After removal of 9 bases from V and 4 bases from J, the junction contained 10 bases not matched to a gene. Germline V gene data show CDR1 as LNHDA and CDR2 as SQIVND (reference sequence). The CDR3 region is CASMDRAIGETQYF. CDR3 DNA sequence: TGTGCCAGCATGGACAGGGCCATCGGAGAGACCCAGTACTTC.